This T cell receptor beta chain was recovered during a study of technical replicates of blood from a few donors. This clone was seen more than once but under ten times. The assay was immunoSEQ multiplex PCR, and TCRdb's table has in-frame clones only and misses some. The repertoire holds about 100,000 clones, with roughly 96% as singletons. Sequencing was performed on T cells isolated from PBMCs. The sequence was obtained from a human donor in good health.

The CDR3 reads CAWSQGHFTGELFF. The CDR3 coding sequence is TGTGCCTGGAGTCAGGGACACTTCACCGGGGAGCTGTTTTTT. The chain links TRBV30 to TRBJ2-2, with a possible D match to TRBD1 (6 bases). V lost 2 bases, J lost 4 bases, and 11 bases lay in between. CDR1 GTSNPN and CDR2 SVGIG come from the germline V gene (reference sequence). This CDR3 contains 14 residues.